The next 27 T cell receptor beta chains were all read from a single sample in a study of blood T cell repertoires in COVID-19. Sequencing used immunoSEQ multiplex PCR; TCRdb keeps in-frame clones, though not all of them. Found here are approximately 75,000 clones, approximately 79% of them singletons; the top ten hold just over 2.5%. The sequenced sample was peripheral blood. Receptor source: a human donor with acute or convalescent COVID-19. The donor label of this sample is uncertain.

The gene calls are TRBV28 and TRBJ1-3; 8 positions match TRBD1. The CDR3 totals 14 residues. V lost 6 bases, J lost 8 bases, and 9 bases stayed unmatched. Germline V gives CDR1 MDHEN, CDR2 SYDVKM. CDR3 protein: CASRQTGAWDTIYF. The DNA for the CDR3 is TGTGCCAGCAGACAGACAGGGGCGTGGGACACCATATATTTT.

The chain joins TRBV6-1 to TRBJ2-3; TRBD1 aligns across 7 bases. The J segment lost 2 bases and the V segment lost 6 bases, leaving 2 bases of the junction unmatched. CDR1 and CDR2 (germline): MNHNS, SASEGT. This CDR3 is built from 13 residues. Here the CDR3 reads CASRRGPTDTQYF. CDR3 DNA: TGTGCCAGCAGAAGGGGGCCCACAGATACGCAGTATTTT.

In this sample, this clone turned up a few times. V gene TRBV19 combines with J gene TRBJ1-2, with TRBD1 matching 9 bases. Germline CDR1 LNHDA, CDR2 SQIVND (reference sequence). CDR3 length: 18 residues. The V gene end was trimmed by 5 bases and the J gene end by 4 bases; junction bases not matched to a gene: 17. Written as DNA, the CDR3 is TGTGCCAGTAGTCCTCGTTCTCACACAGGGGGCGCCAGCTATGGCTACACCTTC. Translating gives CASSPRSHTGGASYGYTF.

A single count supports this clone. The chain employs TRBV9 and TRBJ2-7; 8 bases agree with TRBD2. Trimming at V came to 0 bases and at J to 1 base, leaving 3 bases not matched to a gene. Germline V gives CDR1 SGDLS, CDR2 YYNGEE. The CDR3 sequence is 15 residues long. The chain's CDR3 is CASSVGSGASYEQYV. The CDR3 DNA reads TGTGCCAGCAGCGTAGGTAGCGGGGCTTCCTACGAGCAGTACGTC.

The gene calls are TRBV28 and TRBJ1-5; 9 bases are shared with TRBD1. The germline V gene has CDR1 MDHEN and CDR2 SYDVKM. This CDR3 spans 14 amino acids. The ends lost 5 bases at V and 5 bases at J; junction bases unmatched: 4. CDR3 amino acids: CASSRTGVYQPQHF. The CDR3 bases are TGTGCCAGCAGTCGGACAGGGGTATATCAGCCCCAGCATTTT.

The chain carries TRBV4-2 and TRBJ1-6; no clear D. CDR1 LGHNA and CDR2 YNFKEQ come from the germline V gene. The length of the CDR3 is 14 residues. Trimming shortened V by 1 base and J by 9 bases, and 10 bases separated the two germline ends. The CDR3 is CASSQGPYSSPLHF. The DNA for the CDR3 is TGTGCCAGCAGCCAAGGGCCTTATTCTTCACCCCTCCACTTT.

The chain employs TRBV14 and TRBJ2-7; TRBD1 might be the D (5 bases). CDR1 SGHDN and CDR2 FVKESK come from the germline V gene. V was cut by 1 base and J by 6 bases, with 10 bases left in between. This CDR3 has 13 residues. The CDR3, as DNA: TGTGCCAGCAGCCAAGCAGGGCCGGGCGAGCAGTACGTC. Its protein product is CASSQAGPGEQYV.

V is TRBV9 and J is TRBJ2-1; D is perhaps TRBD2 (6 bases). Germline assignment: CDR1 SGDLS and CDR2 YYNGEE. CDR3 length equals 17 residues. Trimming left V 4 bases short and J 7 bases short, with 24 bases between. DNA for the CDR3: TGTGCCAGCAGCCGCGAACTCACTAGCCGGCGCGGAAATGAGCAGTTCTTC. This sequence encodes CASSRELTSRRGNEQFF.

The chain recombines TRBV28 with TRBJ1-2; 8 bases fit TRBD1. The CDR3 consists of 13 residues. CDR1 and CDR2 (germline): MDHEN, SYDVKM. V trimming: 6 bases; J trimming: 10 bases; junction bases outside the gene matches: 10. DNA of the CDR3: TGTGCCAGCAGAACCGGGACAGGTTTCGACTACACCTTC. This translates into CASRTGTGFDYTF.

This chain uses TRBV5-4 with TRBJ2-7; TRBD2 matches 7 bases. V lost 0 bases and J lost 4; bases outside the gene matches: 1. Per the germline V gene, CDR1 is SGHNT and CDR2 is YYREEE (reference sequence). The CDR3 covers 13 residues. The DNA for the CDR3 is TGTGCCAGCAGCTTGGGGGACTATTACGAGCAGTACTTC. This sequence encodes CASSLGDYYEQYF. The full variable domain, with the rest looked up from reference TRBV5-4 and TRBJ2-7, is ETGVTQSPTHLIKTRGQQVTLRCSSQSGHNTVSWYQQALGQGPQFIFQYYREEENGRGNFPPRFSGLQFPNYSSELNVNALELDDSALYLCASSLGDYYEQYFGPGTRLTVT.

The gene calls are TRBV28 and TRBJ2-5; the D gene is possibly TRBD2 (7 bases). Germline V gene data show CDR1 as MDHEN and CDR2 as SYDVKM. Trimming took off 7 bases at V and 3 bases at J, with 18 bases between the two ends. The CDR3 runs 15 residues. CDR3: CASNMGGQREETQYF. The CDR3 nucleotides read TGTGCCAGCAACATGGGGGGGCAAAGGGAAGAGACCCAGTACTTC. The full variable domain, rest sourced from reference TRBV28 and TRBJ2-5, is DVKVTQSSRYLVKRTGEKVFLECVQDMDHENMFWYRQDPGLGLRLIYFSYDVKMKEKGDIPEGYSVSREKKERFSLILESASTNQTSMYLCASNMGGQREETQYFGPGTRLLVL.

The rearrangement joins TRBV3-1 (or the pseudogene TRBV3-2) to TRBJ1-2, with TRBD1 identical over 8 bases. Germline CDR1 and CDR2: LGHDT and YNNKEL (reference sequence). The ends lost 6 bases at V and 4 bases at J; junction bases unmatched: 10. This CDR3 region has 15 residues. CDR3 nucleotides: TGTGCCAGCAGTCAGTTCTCAGGGGGCGCCTATGGCTACACCTTC. It translates to CASSQFSGGAYGYTF.

This clone was found once. The J gene is TRBJ1-6, the V gene TRBV28; 11 bases match TRBD1. Germline loops: CDR1 MDHEN, CDR2 SYDVKM. CDR3 length equals 16 residues. V lost 6 bases to trimming and J lost 7 bases; unmatched junction nucleotides: 8. Here the CDR3 reads CASSPGGDRGNSPLHF. CDR3 bases: TGTGCCAGCAGCCCCGGGGGGGACAGGGGGAATTCACCCCTCCACTTT.

The sample holds one count of this clone. The rearrangement joins TRBV5-5 to TRBJ1-4, with TRBD1 identical over 7 bases. Trimming removed 3 bases from V and 6 bases from J; junction bases left unmatched: 5. Germline V lookup: CDR1 SGHKS, CDR2 YYEKEE (reference sequence). The CDR3 extends over 14 amino acids. The CDR3 loop is CASSSHRGDEKLFF. Here the CDR3 DNA reads TGTGCCAGCAGCTCCCACAGGGGAGATGAAAAACTGTTTTTT. The variable domain in full, completed from reference TRBV5-5 and TRBJ1-4, reads DAGVTQSPTHLIKTRGQQVTLRCSPISGHKSVSWYQQVLGQGPQFIFQYYEKEERGRGNFPDRFSARQFPNYSSELNVNALLLGDSALYLCASSSHRGDEKLFFGSGTQLSVL.

V gene TRBV5-6 combines with J gene TRBJ2-3; D remains ambiguous. Per germline, CDR1 SGHDT and CDR2 YYEEEE. Deletions cut 4 bases from V and 4 bases from J, with 19 bases between. The CDR3 spans 16 residues. CDR3 DNA sequence: TGTGCCAGCAGCCCCTCGCTAGGATTTATGGCAGATACGCAGTATTTT. Residues: CASSPSLGFMADTQYF.

This clone was detected ten times or more. The CDR3: CASSFDRGRISPLHF. The CDR3 region has the DNA TGTGCCAGCAGCTTCGACAGGGGGCGGATTTCACCCCTCCACTTT. V is TRBV7-9 and J is TRBJ1-6; 10 bases align to TRBD1. Germline assignment: CDR1 SEHNR and CDR2 FQNEAQ (reference sequence). CDR3 length: 15 amino acids. The V gene end was trimmed by 3 bases and the J gene end by 9 bases; junction bases not matched to a gene: 5.

V is TRBV5-4 and J is TRBJ2-1; 14 nucleotides agree with TRBD2. In germline, CDR1 is SGHNT, CDR2 YYREEE (reference sequence). V lost 1 base to trimming and J lost 6 bases; unmatched junction nucleotides: 6. This CDR3 comprises 17 residues. CDR3: CASSLLTSGRVGNEQFF. The CDR3 DNA follows: TGTGCCAGCAGCTTGCTGACTAGCGGGAGGGTGGGCAATGAGCAGTTCTTC.

As DNA, the CDR3 is TGTGCCAGTACCCGCGGGACTAGCGGGGCCACAGATACGCAGTATTTT. Its protein product is CASTRGTSGATDTQYF. V gene TRBV19 combines with J gene TRBJ2-3, with TRBD2 matching over 13 bases. The V and J ends lost 7 bases and 2 bases, in that order; junction bases with no gene match: 6. Germline V gives CDR1 LNHDA, CDR2 SQIVND (reference sequence). There are 16 residues in the CDR3.

For the CDR3, the DNA is TGTGCCAGCAGTTTAAGGCGGGACCACAATGAGCAGTTCTTC. It is translated as CASSLRRDHNEQFF. The chain uses TRBV28 and TRBJ2-1, with D tentatively TRBD2 (6 bases). Trimming cost V 2 bases and J 5 bases, with 10 bases left between them. This CDR3 is 14 amino acids long. Germline loops: CDR1 MDHEN, CDR2 SYDVKM.

The genes are TRBV18 and TRBJ2-1, with 14 bases identical to TRBD2. Germline loops: CDR1 KGHSH, CDR2 LQKENI. The CDR3 extends over 18 amino acids. V gave up 3 bases and J gave up 1 base; unmatched junction bases: 5. CDR3 nucleotide sequence: TGTGCCAGCTCACCGGGACTAGCGGGAGAGGGATCCTACAATGAGCAGTTCTTC. Its translation is CASSPGLAGEGSYNEQFF. The full variable domain, with the rest looked up from reference TRBV18 and TRBJ2-1, is NAGVMQNPRHLVRRRGQEARLRCSPMKGHSHVYWYRQLPEEGLKFMVYLQKENIIDESGMPKERFSAEFPKEGPSILRIQQVVRGDSAAYFCASSPGLAGEGSYNEQFFGPGTRLTVL.

The rearrangement uses TRBV19 and TRBJ1-1, with a possible D match to TRBD1 (6 bases). Between the trimmed V and J ends, which lost 5 bases and 1 base, there was a span of 17 bases. Germline V gene sequence: CDR1 LNHDA, CDR2 SQIVND (reference sequence). The CDR3 has 16 residues. This CDR3 is CASSLQGGGRNTEAFF. The CDR3, as DNA: TGTGCCAGTAGTCTCCAGGGCGGGGGCCGGAACACTGAAGCTTTCTTT.

This clone was counted between two and nine times. This chain connects TRBV10-2 to TRBJ2-7, with D perhaps matching TRBD2 (6 bases). Germline V gene data show CDR1 as WSHSY and CDR2 as SAAADI. Deletions cut 6 bases from V and 0 bases from J, with 15 bases between. This CDR3 is built from 15 residues. CDR3 DNA sequence: TGCGCCAGCAGCGAATCGGCGGGAATCTCCTACGAGCAGTACTTC. Protein product: CASSESAGISYEQYF.

The V call is TRBV4-1, the J call TRBJ2-5; the match to TRBD2 covers 7 bases. Germline CDR1 MGHRA, CDR2 YSYEKL. V was clipped by 0 bases and J by 2 bases; unmatched bases: 9. CDR3 length: 17 amino acids. The DNA for the CDR3 is TGCGCCAGCAGCCAAGATAGGGCGGGAGCTCAACAAGAGACCCAGTACTTC. It translates to CASSQDRAGAQQETQYF.

This chain joins TRBV7-2 and TRBJ1-5, with D unresolved. Germline lookup yields CDR1 SGHTA and CDR2 FQGNSA. V was shortened by 1 base and J by 6 bases, with 10 bases between the two germline ends. The CDR3 runs to 14 residues. This CDR3 is CASSLGQLGQPQHF. The CDR3, as DNA: TGTGCCAGCAGCTTAGGACAATTAGGTCAGCCCCAGCATTTT.

V is TRBV28 and J is TRBJ2-1, with D tentatively TRBD1 (6 bases). The germline V gene encodes CDR1 MDHEN and CDR2 SYDVKM. This CDR3 is built from 17 residues. The V and J ends lost 5 bases and 0 bases respectively, with 17 bases between them. The CDR3 protein is CASSTIHRESSYNEQFF. CDR3 coding DNA: TGTGCCAGCAGTACAATTCACAGGGAAAGCTCCTACAATGAGCAGTTCTTC.

The gene calls are TRBV28 and TRBJ2-2; 8 nucleotides align to TRBD2. V dropped 5 bases and J dropped 4; count of bases not matched to a gene: 3. Per the germline V gene, CDR1 is MDHEN and CDR2 is SYDVKM. The CDR3 totals 14 residues. The CDR3 spells CASSMAGGTGELFF. In nucleotides, the CDR3 is TGTGCCAGCAGTATGGCGGGGGGCACCGGGGAGCTGTTTTTT.

The chain recombines TRBV4-3 with TRBJ1-2; D gene ambiguous. The CDR3 covers 15 residues. V dropped 1 base and J dropped 8 bases, with 17 bases sitting between them. Germline V CDR1 and CDR2: LGHNA, YSLEER. The CDR3 coding sequence is TGCGCCAGCAGCCAAGGGGTGTTTGGGAGAGGCGGCTACACCTTC. Translation gives CASSQGVFGRGGYTF.